The clone carrying this TCR beta chain was seen more than once but under ten times. The target antigen is unknown. The repertoire was sequenced with immunoSEQ multiplex PCR; TCRdb's copy has only in-frame clones and lacks some. The sample lists 90,000 to 120,000 clones; around 93% were seen once. This specimen comes from a study of T cell responses to AZD1222 COVID-19 vaccine. General study findings and limits: Donors skewed white British and female; clonal diversity was possibly underestimated. There were vaccine-associated CD4 TCRs across spike, dominant at 160-218 and 743-854. Baseline testing showed seropositivity in only five or six AZD1222 recipients. It was only after the peak T cell response that any repertoires were sampled.

Per germline, CDR1 MNHEY and CDR2 SVGEGT. The CDR3 has 15 amino acids. With 0 bases removed from V and 2 bases from J, the gap between germline ends came to 10 bases. The source of this sequence is an adult who received the AZD1222 COVID-19 vaccine. Sequencing was performed on peripheral blood, taken 28 days after the second AZD1222 dose. V is TRBV6-2 or TRBV6-3 and J is TRBJ1-2, with D possibly being TRBD1 (5 bases). CDR3 DNA sequence: TGTGCCAGCAGTTACTCATTCGGGGGGAACTATGGCTACACCTTC. Protein: CASSYSFGGNYGYTF.